The source of this TCR beta chain is a study of OX40 agonist ivuxolimab in advanced cancers. Germline values: CDR1 SGHRS, CDR2 YFSETQ. Trimming took 4 bases from V and 1 from J, leaving 8 bases between them. CDR3 length: 14 residues. Remarks on this clone: Antigen: not known.

Study-wide findings and caveats: More expanded clones were seen, on average, in CD8+ T cells than in CD4+. Doses of 0.1 to 3.0 mg/kg were accompanied by clonal expansion of CD4+ and CD8+ blood T cells by week 6. Low normalized T-cell clonal expansion was additionally recorded for some nonresponders.

The method was immunoSEQ multiplex PCR; TCRdb's version includes in-frame clones alone and lacks a portion of them. Of fewer than 80,000 clones in the sample, over 65% were seen once. The V and J genes are TRBV5-1 and TRBJ2-2; D not resolved. The specimen comprised CD4+ or CD8+ T cells sorted from blood, sampled in a trial of the OX40 agonist ivuxolimab. The receptor comes from an adult with an advanced solid tumor such as melanoma, head and neck, liver or kidney cancer. CDR3 sequence reads: CASSQSLNTGELFF. CDR3 nucleotides: TGCGCCAGCAGCCAAAGTCTGAACACCGGGGAGCTGTTTTTT.